The source of this T cell receptor beta chain is a study of blood T cell repertoires in COVID-19. About the research overall: Collection of acute and convalescent COVID-19 samples took place in the United States, Italy and Spain. Sample material is recorded as cDNA or gDNA derived from T cells, B-cell-depleted T cells, or PBMCs.

Authors' methods: From reference gene primer amplification, estimates of nucleated cell counts were derived. Assay used: immunoSEQ multiplex PCR; TCRdb lists only in-frame clones, some missing. From that table come the V and J calls and clone size; the DNA was used to work out D and trimming. Of 200,000 to 250,000 clones in the sample, about 90% were seen once. A Seattle source enrolled patients during active infection and followed them longitudinally. Germline CDR1 is SGDLS and CDR2 is YYNGEE. V gave up 0 bases and J gave up 4 bases, with 11 bases separating them. This CDR3 is 15 amino acids long. This sequence was found in a man between 60 and 70 years old with COVID-19, enrolled during active disease. The sequencing sample was made of peripheral blood. The chain employs TRBV9 and TRBJ1-3; D gene ambiguous. The CDR3 protein is CASSVGPSGGNTIYF. CDR3 coding DNA: TGTGCCAGCAGCGTAGGTCCCTCGGGGGGAAACACCATATATTTT.